The clone carrying this T cell receptor (beta chain) was seen repeatedly, ten times or more. Its matching antigen is unknown. The source of the sample is a study of T-cell reconstitution after alpha-beta-depleted transplantation in children. General study findings and limits: Certain patients had high TCRbeta diversity at day 60, and it came from recipient T cells and thymic progenitors that survived. T cells produced anew were the main source of T-cell counts and diversity one year after transplant.

Germline assignment: CDR1 SGHRS and CDR2 YFSETQ. The CDR3 runs 16 residues. V lost 0 bases to trimming and J lost 3 bases, with 14 bases between them. A library of TCRbeta sequences, prepared with unique molecular identifiers, was generated. TCRdb redid the calling of the PCR reads with MiXCR, one entry per CDR3 protein. The data show around 200,000 distinct CDR3 sequences, 8.4% seen once. V is TRBV5-1 and J is TRBJ2-3, with D perhaps TRBD1 or TRBD2 (5 bases each). The sequencing here drew on PBMCs, mostly from graft donor cells, taken 360 days after TCRalphabeta/CD19-depleted stem cell transplant. The receptor's source is a male patient aged 2-9 years who had a stem cell transplant for acute myeloid leukemia, so the T cells may come from the graft donor. CDR3 sequence (DNA): TGCGCCAGCAGCTTGGGGATAGACAGAGGGACAGATACGCAGTATTTT. This encodes CASSLGIDRGTDTQYF.